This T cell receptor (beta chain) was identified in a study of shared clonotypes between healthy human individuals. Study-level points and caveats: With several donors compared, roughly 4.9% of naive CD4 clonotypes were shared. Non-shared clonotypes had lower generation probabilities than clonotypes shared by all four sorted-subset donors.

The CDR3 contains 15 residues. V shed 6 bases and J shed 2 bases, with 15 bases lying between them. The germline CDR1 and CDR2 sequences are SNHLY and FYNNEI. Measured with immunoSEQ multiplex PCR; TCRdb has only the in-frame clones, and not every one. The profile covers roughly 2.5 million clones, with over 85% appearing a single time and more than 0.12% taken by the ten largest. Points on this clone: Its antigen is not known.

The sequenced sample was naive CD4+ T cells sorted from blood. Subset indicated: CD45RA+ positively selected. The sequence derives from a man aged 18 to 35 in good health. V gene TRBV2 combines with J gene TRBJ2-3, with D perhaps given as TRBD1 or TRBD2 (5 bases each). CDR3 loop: CASRPTRGLTDTQYF. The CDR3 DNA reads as TGTGCCAGCAGGCCCACGAGGGGCCTCACAGATACGCAGTATTTT.